A single sample gave rise to the 32 T cell receptor beta chains below, sequenced in a study of cytomegalovirus exposure and HLA in healthy donors. TCRdb keeps only in-frame clones here, not all; method: immunoSEQ multiplex PCR. The sample shows 55,000 to 75,000 clones, about nine tenths of them seen only once. The specimen was PBMCs. Receptors originate from a man aged 18 to 30 in good health and CMV-seronegative.

CDR3 in amino acids: CASSPLALAGATGLETQYF. DNA for the CDR3: TGTGCCAGCTCACCCCTCGCACTAGCGGGAGCCACGGGCTTAGAGACCCAGTACTTC. V usage is TRBV18 and J usage is TRBJ2-5; TRBD2 agrees at 11 bases. Germline assignment: CDR1 KGHSH and CDR2 LQKENI. The CDR3 runs 19 residues. V shed 3 bases and J 4 bases; nucleotides not matched to a gene: 16.

The CDR3 DNA reads TGTGCCAGCAGAGTGGGAGTCGACACTGAAGCTTTCTTT. Its translation is CASRVGVDTEAFF. This rearrangement joins TRBV6-1 to TRBJ1-1; D gene ambiguous. Germline V gives CDR1 MNHNS, CDR2 SASEGT. V was shortened by 6 bases and J by 3 bases, with 11 bases between the two germline ends. CDR3 length: 13 amino acids.

CDR3 coding DNA: TGTGCCAGCAGAAGGTGGCGGGACTCCTACAATGAGCAGTTCTTC. This gives the protein CASRRWRDSYNEQFF. The chain has TRBV2 and TRBJ2-1; D might be TRBD2 (6 bases). The CDR3 covers 15 residues. V gave up 6 bases and J gave up 0 bases, with 12 bases separating them. Per the germline V gene, CDR1 is SNHLY and CDR2 is FYNNEI.

V and J are TRBV5-5 and TRBJ1-1, with D unresolved. Trimming shortened V by 2 bases and J by 1 base, and 18 bases separated the two germline ends. Germline V gene sequence: CDR1 SGHKS, CDR2 YYEKEE (reference sequence). The CDR3 is made up of 17 amino acids. Written as DNA, the CDR3 is TGTGCCAGCAGCTTAATCGGGATCCCAAGGAGGAACACTGAAGCTTTCTTT. It encodes CASSLIGIPRRNTEAFF.

The rearrangement links TRBV12-5 to TRBJ2-3; 8 nucleotides line up with TRBD1. The V gene's germline CDR1 is LGHNT and CDR2 FRNRAP. V gave up 5 bases and J gave up 0 bases; unmatched junction bases: 7. The CDR3 is 16 residues long. The CDR3 region has the DNA TGTGCTAGTGGTCCTTTGGGACAGGAAAGCACAGATACGCAGTATTTT. Translated, it gives CASGPLGQESTDTQYF.

The chain recombines TRBV28 with TRBJ2-7, with a tentative D call TRBD2 (6 bases). The germline V gene has CDR1 MDHEN and CDR2 SYDVKM. V was pared by 6 bases and J by 2 bases, with 11 bases between. This CDR3 comprises 13 residues. The CDR3 bases are TGTGCCAGCAGGATTGGACTAACCTACGAGCAGTACTTC. This sequence encodes CASRIGLTYEQYF. The variable domain in full, completed from reference TRBV28 and TRBJ2-7, reads DVKVTQSSRYLVKRTGEKVFLECVQDMDHENMFWYRQDPGLGLRLIYFSYDVKMKEKGDIPEGYSVSREKKERFSLILESASTNQTSMYLCASRIGLTYEQYFGPGTRLTVT.

This clone turned up a few times. The chain combines TRBV7-2 with TRBJ2-3; no clear D. This CDR3 spans 14 amino acids. V was trimmed by 2 bases and J by 2 bases, leaving 8 bases between them. CDR1 and CDR2 from the germline V gene are SGHTA and FQGNSA. CDR3 coding DNA: TGTGCCAGCAGCTTATGGGCCAACACAGATACGCAGTATTTT. It encodes CASSLWANTDTQYF.

This chain links TRBV10-2 with TRBJ1-2, with 7 bases aligning to TRBD1. Germline trimming cut 4 bases from V and 4 bases from J; bases unmatched to any gene: 6. CDR1 WSHSY and CDR2 SAAADI come from the germline V gene. CDR3 length equals 14 residues. The CDR3 region has the DNA TGCGCCAGCAGTGCTGACAGGGCCGCCTATGGCTACACCTTC. Encoded protein: CASSADRAAYGYTF.

The CDR3 nucleotides read TGTGCCAGTAGGCGACAGGGTGCACAAGAGACCCAGTACTTC. Its translation is CASRRQGAQETQYF. The chain has TRBV19 and TRBJ2-5; 7 bases are shared with TRBD1. V lost 6 bases, J lost 2 bases, and 6 bases stayed unmatched. CDR1 is LNHDA, CDR2 SQIVND, per germline (reference sequence). The CDR3 contains 14 residues. The full variable domain, in which reference TRBV19 and TRBJ2-5 provide the parts outside the CDR3, is DGGITQSPKYLFRKEGQNVTLSCEQNLNHDAMYWYRQDPGQGLRLIYYSQIVNDFQKGDIAEGYSVSREKKESFPLTVTSAQKNPTAFYLCASRRQGAQETQYFGPGTRLLVL.

The CDR3, as DNA: TGTGCCAGCAGTCCAAGGGCGGGACAGCTCTATGGCTACACCTTC. It translates to CASSPRAGQLYGYTF. The chain has TRBV28 and TRBJ1-2, with 7 bases aligning to TRBD1. The CDR3 consists of 15 residues. Unmatched junction bases numbered 10, after V lost 5 bases and J lost 4 bases. Germline V gene lookup returns CDR1 MDHEN and CDR2 SYDVKM.

The chain couples TRBV10-3 to TRBJ2-3; TRBD2 matches 7 bases. Germline lookup yields CDR1 ENHRY and CDR2 SYGVKD. This CDR3 region has 15 residues. V trimming: 8 bases; J trimming: 0 bases; junction bases outside the gene matches: 8. CDR3 loop: CAIRPGTTSTDTQYF. For the CDR3, the DNA is TGTGCCATCCGACCCGGGACTACTAGCACAGATACGCAGTATTTT.

This chain joins TRBV5-4 and TRBJ2-3; 11 bases match TRBD2. V shed 0 bases, J shed 2 bases, and the junction held 2 bases outside the gene matches. Germline values: CDR1 SGHNT, CDR2 YYREEE (reference sequence). CDR3 length: 16 residues. CDR3 in DNA: TGTGCCAGCAGCTTGGGACTAGCGGGATCCACAGATACGCAGTATTTT. This translates into CASSLGLAGSTDTQYF.

V gene TRBV21-1 combines with J gene TRBJ2-7; TRBD2 reflects the table's D call only, with no check against the DNA. TRBV21-1 is termed a pseudogene. This CDR3 region has 13 residues. The CDR3 loop is CASSPGGVPEQYF. The CDR3 DNA sequence: TGTGCCAGCAGCCCGGGCGGGGTTCCCGAGCAGTACTTC.

The CDR3 here is CASSLVGRADQPQHF. CDR3 DNA: TGTGCCAGCAGCTTAGTAGGCAGGGCTGATCAGCCCCAGCATTTT. The V and J genes are TRBV7-9 and TRBJ1-5; the D gene is possibly TRBD1 (5 bases). Germline CDR1 reads SEHNR; CDR2 reads FQNEAQ (reference sequence). CDR3 size: 15 residues. V lost 1 base and J lost 5, with 12 bases in between.

The chain is built from TRBV11-2 and TRBJ2-2; D gene uncertain. The CDR3 has 14 amino acids. Germline V CDR1 and CDR2: SGHAT, FQNNGV. The V gene lost 1 base and the J gene lost 6 bases, with 9 bases spanning the gap. CDR3 in DNA: TGTGCCAGCAGCTTAGCCAGTTTGTCCGGGGAGCTGTTTTTT. Protein product: CASSLASLSGELFF.

The chain employs TRBV6-4 and TRBJ1-2; possibly TRBD1 for D (6 bases). CDR3 size: 14 residues. Looked up from germline, CDR1 is MRHNA and CDR2 is SNTAGT. Trimming cost V 8 bases and J 8 bases, with 21 bases left between them. The CDR3 DNA sequence: TGTGCCAGCCCTCCTGAACAGGGATCGATCGGCTACACCTTC. Protein product: CASPPEQGSIGYTF.

This chain links TRBV19 with TRBJ2-7; 10 nucleotides line up with TRBD2. Trimming cost V 3 bases and J 2 bases; bases outside gene matches: 10. The CDR3 runs to 17 residues. CDR1 LNHDA and CDR2 SQIVND come from the germline V gene (reference sequence). The DNA of the CDR3 is TGTGCCAGTAGTATTTTAGCGGGAGGCCCCTACCCCTACGAGCAGTACTTC. Amino acids: CASSILAGGPYPYEQYF.

A word on this clone: Mismatch with germline at one junction end may stem from a read error. V is TRBV7-7 and J is TRBJ1-1; possible D gene TRBD1, 5 bases. Germline assignment: CDR1 SSHAT and CDR2 FNYEAQ (reference sequence). This CDR3 has 13 amino acids. CDR3 DNA: TGTGCTAGCAGCTTAGACAGGAACACTGAAGCTTTCTTT. It codes for CASSLDRNTEAFF.

The rearrangement links TRBV7-8 to TRBJ1-1; the D gene is possibly TRBD1 (5 bases). The V end lost 3 bases, the J end lost 4 bases, and 9 bases lay between the germline ends. In germline, CDR1 is SGHVS, CDR2 FQNEAQ. This CDR3 spans 13 amino acids. In nucleotides, the CDR3 is TGTGCCAGCAGCTTGATGGGGGGCACTGAAGCTTTCTTT. It encodes CASSLMGGTEAFF.

This clone has just one count. V is TRBV5-1 and J is TRBJ2-2; the match to TRBD1 covers 8 bases. The CDR3 length is 13 residues. V lost 4 bases and J lost 6; bases outside the gene matches: 2. CDR1 SGHRS and CDR2 YFSETQ come from the germline V gene. In DNA form, the CDR3 reads TGCGCCAGCAGCCAGGACAGGGCCGGGGAGCTGTTTTTT. Its translation: CASSQDRAGELFF. Together with reference TRBV5-1 and TRBJ2-2, the CDR3 gives the full variable domain: KAGVTQTPRYLIKTRGQQVTLSCSPISGHRSVSWYQQTPGQGLQFLFEYFSETQRNKGNFPGRFSGRQFSNSRSEMNVSTLELGDSALYLCASSQDRAGELFFGEGSRLTVL.

This chain links TRBV27 with TRBJ2-2; D not resolved. Looked up from germline, CDR1 is MNHEY and CDR2 is SMNVEV (reference sequence). V was pared by 3 bases and J by 8 bases, with 7 bases between. The CDR3 length is 12 residues. The CDR3 loop is CASSLIRGELFF. The CDR3, as DNA: TGTGCCAGCAGTTTGATACGGGGGGAGCTGTTTTTT.

This chain joins TRBV29-1 and TRBJ1-2; 12 bases map to TRBD1. Trimming cost V 4 bases and J 5 bases; bases outside gene matches: 8. The length of the CDR3 is 15 residues. Per germline, CDR1 SQVTM and CDR2 ANQGSEA. The CDR3 loop is CSVARDRGREYGYTF. CDR3 nucleotide sequence: TGCAGCGTTGCTCGGGACAGGGGGCGAGAGTATGGCTACACCTTC.

The V gene is TRBV5-4, the J gene TRBJ1-4, with a possible D match to TRBD1 (6 bases). V lost 6 bases and J 8 bases, leaving 23 bases between the germline ends. Looked up from germline, CDR1 is SGHNT and CDR2 is YYREEE (reference sequence). The CDR3 runs 16 residues. The CDR3 bases are TGTGCCAGCAATAAAAGGACAGCCCAAAGAGAGGAAAAACTGTTTTTT. Protein product: CASNKRTAQREEKLFF.

The J gene is TRBJ2-3, the V gene TRBV28; the match to TRBD2 covers 9 bases. The CDR3 has 16 residues. Germline CDR1 MDHEN, CDR2 SYDVKM. V shed 2 bases and J 5 bases; nucleotides not matched to a gene: 8. The chain's CDR3 is CASSLGNLAGEDTQYF. The CDR3 DNA reads as TGTGCCAGCAGTTTAGGAAACTTAGCGGGAGAAGATACGCAGTATTTT.

About this clone itself: The same CDR3 arises from other DNA sequences in this sample as well. The chain combines TRBV7-2 with TRBJ2-1; D is ambiguous. The CDR3 length is 11 residues. V lost 5 bases, J lost 5 bases, and 4 bases lay in between. CDR1 and CDR2 (germline): SGHTA, FQGNSA. CDR3 loop: CASSQNNEQFF. CDR3 DNA sequence: TGTGCCAGCAGCCAGAACAATGAGCAGTTCTTC.

This chain uses TRBV27 with TRBJ2-1, with 10 positions matching TRBD1. V trimming: 3 bases; J trimming: 5 bases; junction bases outside the gene matches: 10. Germline V gene sequence: CDR1 MNHEY, CDR2 SMNVEV (reference sequence). This CDR3 is built from 17 residues. The DNA for the CDR3 is TGTGCCAGCAGTTTCTCCCTCCGGGACAGGGGAGACAATGAGCAGTTCTTC. Its protein product is CASSFSLRDRGDNEQFF.

The rearrangement links TRBV4-2 to TRBJ1-3; D is unclear. CDR3 length: 15 amino acids. The ends were cut back, 0 bases at V and 4 bases at J, with 10 bases in the middle. The germline V gene encodes CDR1 LGHNA and CDR2 YNFKEQ. This CDR3 is CASSQDPGSGNTIYF. Here the CDR3 DNA reads TGTGCCAGCAGCCAAGATCCCGGGTCCGGAAACACCATATATTTT.

The gene calls are TRBV5-4 and TRBJ1-2, with a tentative D call TRBD1 (6 bases). Trimming stripped 1 base from V and 4 bases from J, with 8 bases between. The CDR3 extends over 13 amino acids. The germline gives CDR1 SGHNT, CDR2 YYREEE (reference sequence). Here the CDR3 reads CASSLPGAYGYTF. CDR3 sequence (DNA): TGTGCCAGCAGCTTGCCAGGGGCCTATGGCTACACCTTC.

This chain links TRBV28 with TRBJ2-7; 8 nucleotides agree with TRBD1. This CDR3 is 17 amino acids long. The germline gives CDR1 MDHEN, CDR2 SYDVKM. V was pared by 3 bases and J by 1 base, with 11 bases of the junction left unmatched. CDR3 sequence reads: CASSFRRGRGMSYEQYF. In nucleotides, the CDR3 is TGTGCCAGCAGTTTCCGCAGGGGGCGCGGGATGTCCTACGAGCAGTACTTC. The full variable domain, completed using reference TRBV28 and TRBJ2-7, is DVKVTQSSRYLVKRTGEKVFLECVQDMDHENMFWYRQDPGLGLRLIYFSYDVKMKEKGDIPEGYSVSREKKERFSLILESASTNQTSMYLCASSFRRGRGMSYEQYFGPGTRLTVT.

This rearrangement joins TRBV7-9 to TRBJ2-6; 7 bases line up with TRBD1. CDR1 and CDR2 from the germline V gene are SEHNR and FQNEAQ (reference sequence). V shed 3 bases, J shed 4 bases, and the junction held 0 bases outside the gene matches. The CDR3 extends over 14 amino acids. The CDR3 loop reads CASSLTGGANVLTF. The CDR3 DNA sequence: TGTGCCAGCAGCTTGACAGGGGGGGCCAACGTCCTGACTTTC.

The CDR3 sequence: CAISGGGTYEQYF. CDR3 DNA: TGTGCCATCAGTGGAGGGGGTACCTACGAGCAGTACTTC. J is TRBJ2-7 and V is TRBV10-3; tentative D call: TRBD1 (6 bases). This CDR3 comprises 13 residues. Per germline, CDR1 ENHRY and CDR2 SYGVKD. V lost 4 bases and J 2 bases, leaving 9 bases between the germline ends.

The V gene is TRBV18, the J gene TRBJ2-5; D possibly corresponds to TRBD1 (6 bases). Trimming left V 8 bases short and J 1 base short, with 17 bases between. CDR1 and CDR2 from the germline V gene are KGHSH and LQKENI. This CDR3 has 15 amino acids. The CDR3 sequence is CASSPYIGGQETQYF. Written as DNA, the CDR3 is TGTGCCAGCAGCCCTTACATAGGGGGCCAAGAGACCCAGTACTTC.